What follows are 27 T cell receptor beta chains derived from one specimen sequenced in a study of shared T cell receptors in the human thymus. Assay used: immunoSEQ multiplex PCR; TCRdb lists only in-frame clones, some missing. The repertoire holds about 660,000 clones, 87% seen once, with more than 0.009% in the top ten. A further study also used this sample, focusing on human thymus T cells.

The sequenced sample was thymocytes. The receptor source for this set is a boy under two years old with a congenital heart defect.

The J gene is TRBJ2-3, the V gene TRBV2; a weak D match, TRBD2 (7 bases). This CDR3 comprises 15 residues. V was cut by 2 bases and J by 5 bases, with 14 bases left in between. The V gene's germline CDR1 is SNHLY and CDR2 FYNNEI. The CDR3 sequence: CASSEWRGRGDTQYF. The DNA of the CDR3 is TGTGCCAGCAGTGAATGGCGGGGGCGGGGAGATACGCAGTATTTT.

Worth noting for this clone: The sample has other DNA sequences that encode this CDR3 too. The chain recombines TRBV6-1 with TRBJ1-6; the match to TRBD1 covers 8 bases. Per germline, CDR1 MNHNS and CDR2 SASEGT. Unmatched junction bases numbered 7, after V lost 6 bases and J lost 6 bases. The CDR3 has 15 residues. The DNA for the CDR3 is TGTGCCAGCAGCATCAGGACAGGGACTAATTCACCCCTCCACTTT. This translates into CASSIRTGTNSPLHF.

V usage is TRBV29-1 and J usage is TRBJ2-1; a weak D match, TRBD1 (6 bases). V was shortened by 5 bases and J by 13 bases, with 21 bases between the two germline ends. The CDR3 extends over 13 amino acids. Per germline, CDR1 SQVTM and CDR2 ANQGSEA. CDR3 region: CSVTGPGWVGQFF. The CDR3 DNA is TGCAGCGTTACAGGGCCTGGGTGGGTAGGCCAGTTCTTC.

The rearrangement uses TRBV2 and TRBJ2-1, with 9 bases identical to TRBD2. Trimming cost V 3 bases and J 16 bases; bases outside gene matches: 7. Germline V gene data show CDR1 as SNHLY and CDR2 as FYNNEI. This CDR3 spans 12 amino acids. This chain's CDR3 is CASSDSGSRLFF. The CDR3 DNA is TGTGCCAGCAGTGATAGCGGGAGTAGGTTATTCTTC.

This clone was detected only a few times. The V call is TRBV29-1, the J call TRBJ2-2; perhaps TRBD2 as D (5 bases). The CDR3 extends over 13 amino acids. Trimming removed 4 bases at V and 4 bases at J, with 10 bases between. CDR1 is SQVTM, CDR2 ANQGSEA, per germline. The CDR3 region is CSVVGRGTGELFF. CDR3 bases: TGCAGCGTTGTGGGTCGGGGCACCGGGGAGCTGTTTTTT.

The chain combines TRBV4-3 with TRBJ2-1; D unclear. The ends were cut back, 1 base at V and 5 bases at J, with 6 bases in the middle. The CDR3 is 13 residues long. The germline V gene has CDR1 LGHNA and CDR2 YSLEER. The CDR3 here is CASSQVLDNEQFF. The CDR3 DNA is TGCGCCAGCAGCCAAGTTCTAGACAATGAGCAGTTCTTC.

The CDR3 DNA follows: TGTGCCAGCAGTCACTTCCGGGACAGGGGGCCCACCGATCAGCCCCAGCATTTT. Amino acid sequence: CASSHFRDRGPTDQPQHF. V gene TRBV28 combines with J gene TRBJ1-5; 12 bases match TRBD1. The length of the CDR3 is 18 residues. CDR1 is MDHEN, CDR2 SYDVKM, per germline. V shed 5 bases and J 5 bases; nucleotides not matched to a gene: 13.

The table lists this clone with a count of one. The genes are TRBV5-1 and TRBJ2-7; D not resolved. CDR1 SGHRS and CDR2 YFSETQ come from the germline V gene. The CDR3 totals 14 residues. The V and J ends lost 4 bases and 1 base respectively, with 12 bases between them. CDR3 region: CASSQVQTSYEQYF. In DNA, the CDR3 is TGCGCCAGCAGCCAAGTGCAGACTTCCTACGAGCAGTACTTC.

The chain uses TRBV7-9 and TRBJ1-1, with D tentatively TRBD1 (6 bases). V was trimmed by 0 bases and J by 4 bases, leaving 12 bases between them. The germline V gene encodes CDR1 SEHNR and CDR2 FQNEAQ (reference sequence). The CDR3 has 15 amino acids. The CDR3 nucleotides are TGTGCCAGCAGCTTAGCTACCAGGGGATGCACTGAAGCTTTCTTT. Its protein is CASSLATRGCTEAFF.

CDR3 in amino acids: CASRVPGLADNEQFF. The DNA for the CDR3 is TGTGCCAGCAGAGTACCGGGACTAGCGGACAATGAGCAGTTCTTC. The rearrangement uses TRBV5-8 and TRBJ2-1; 11 bases agree with TRBD2. V gave up 5 bases and J gave up 5 bases; unmatched junction bases: 6. Germline V gene lookup returns CDR1 SGHTS and CDR2 YDEGEE. The CDR3 has 15 amino acids.

The chain links TRBV6-5 to TRBJ1-1; possibly TRBD1 for D (6 bases). Between the trimmed V and J ends, which lost 4 bases and 11 bases, there was a span of 14 bases. CDR1 is MNHEY, CDR2 SVGAGI, per germline. The CDR3 has 12 residues. The CDR3 spells CASSSPQGSAFF. CDR3 DNA: TGTGCCAGCAGTTCCCCCCAGGGGAGTGCTTTCTTT.

J is TRBJ1-1 and V is TRBV9; a possible D gene is TRBD1 (6 bases). The CDR3 consists of 13 residues. The ends were cut back, 4 bases at V and 4 bases at J, with 11 bases in the middle. In germline, CDR1 is SGDLS, CDR2 YYNGEE. In DNA form, the CDR3 reads TGTGCCAGCAGCAACCAGGGGAGCACTGAAGCTTTCTTT. This translates into CASSNQGSTEAFF.

The chain is built from TRBV27 and TRBJ2-3; 10 bases fit TRBD2. The CDR3 is made up of 16 amino acids. Germline values: CDR1 MNHEY, CDR2 SMNVEV (reference sequence). J lost 0 bases, V lost 4 bases, and 4 bases had no gene match. In DNA form, the CDR3 reads TGTGCCAGCAGTTCCCTGACTAGCGGGAGCACAGATACGCAGTATTTT. Encoded protein: CASSSLTSGSTDTQYF.

This rearrangement joins TRBV30 to TRBJ1-6; D unclear. This CDR3 comprises 15 residues. From germline, CDR1 is GTSNPN and CDR2 SVGIG (reference sequence). The V end was cut by 4 bases, the J end by 5 bases, with 15 bases between. CDR3 region: CAWTALRGDNSPLHF. The CDR3 nucleotides are TGTGCCTGGACGGCTCTTCGCGGGGATAATTCACCCCTCCACTTT.

This sequence joins TRBV2 and TRBJ1-2; D gene uncertain. CDR1 is SNHLY and CDR2 is FYNNEI in the germline V gene. V lost 6 bases, J lost 6 bases, and 14 bases lay in between. The CDR3 totals 13 residues. CDR3: CASRGLGGNGYTF. CDR3 in DNA: TGTGCCAGCAGAGGACTGGGCGGCAATGGCTACACCTTC.

The CDR3 is CASSNYFRGVKDGYTF. The CDR3 DNA is TGTGCCAGCAGTAATTATTTTAGGGGTGTGAAGGATGGCTACACCTTC. The chain joins TRBV28 to TRBJ1-2, with a tentative D call TRBD1 (5 bases). The germline CDR1 and CDR2 sequences are MDHEN and SYDVKM. Trimming stripped 5 bases from V and 6 bases from J, with 22 bases between. This CDR3 has 16 amino acids.

The chain has TRBV28 and TRBJ1-5; TRBD1 matches at 7 bases. Trimming at V came to 8 bases and at J to 4 bases, leaving 17 bases not matched to a gene. The germline CDR1 and CDR2 sequences are MDHEN and SYDVKM. The CDR3 contains 17 residues. Here the CDR3 reads CASAGQSLESTNQPQHF. The CDR3 coding sequence is TGTGCCAGCGCGGGACAGTCGCTTGAAAGTACTAATCAGCCCCAGCATTTT.

The J gene is TRBJ1-1, the V gene TRBV2; 7 positions agree with TRBD1. The ends lost 3 bases at V and 6 bases at J; junction bases unmatched: 4. Looked up from germline, CDR1 is SNHLY and CDR2 is FYNNEI. This CDR3 spans 13 amino acids. CDR3 DNA: TGTGCCAGCAGTGACGACAGGGTGGCTGAAGCTTTCTTT. Translated, it gives CASSDDRVAEAFF.

The genes are TRBV4-3 and TRBJ2-3; D ambiguous. In germline, CDR1 is LGHNA, CDR2 YSLEER. This CDR3 is 20 amino acids long. V gave up 3 bases and J gave up 1 base, with 26 bases separating them. CDR3: CASSHLPPGDSWPRTDTQYF. CDR3 sequence (DNA): TGCGCCAGCAGCCATCTCCCCCCGGGTGATTCATGGCCCCGCACAGATACGCAGTATTTT.

The chain links TRBV5-6 to TRBJ2-5; TRBD1 matches 9 bases. V dropped 3 bases and J dropped 5; count of bases not matched to a gene: 14. This CDR3 contains 17 residues. Germline CDR1 reads SGHDT; CDR2 reads YYEEEE. The CDR3 DNA reads as TGTGCCAGCAGCTCGGAACCCCGGGACAGGGATTCCGAGACCCAGTACTTC. Its translation: CASSSEPRDRDSETQYF.

This sequence joins TRBV6-5 and TRBJ2-5, with TRBD2 matching over 8 bases. This CDR3 is 15 amino acids long. Trimming took 6 bases from V and 5 from J; bases not matched to a gene: 11. Germline V lookup: CDR1 MNHEY, CDR2 SVGAGI. The CDR3 nucleotides read TGTGCCAGCAGCCCCGCGCGGGAGGTCGAGGAGACCCAGTACTTC. Protein sequence: CASSPAREVEETQYF.

The rearrangement links TRBV4-1 to TRBJ1-2; D unclear. Trimming took off 0 bases at V and 8 bases at J, with 16 bases between the two ends. The germline CDR1 and CDR2 sequences are MGHRA and YSYEKL. The CDR3 is made up of 15 amino acids. CDR3 protein: CASSQDRRRGEGYTF. As DNA, the CDR3 is TGCGCCAGCAGCCAAGATCGCAGGCGCGGGGAAGGCTACACCTTC.

V gene TRBV28 combines with J gene TRBJ1-6; TRBD1 matches at 7 bases. J was trimmed by 6 bases and V by 6 bases; bases with no gene match: 8. There are 15 residues in the CDR3. Per germline, CDR1 MDHEN and CDR2 SYDVKM. The CDR3 region is CASRIPRDSNSPLHF. The DNA of the CDR3 is TGTGCCAGCAGAATCCCCCGGGACAGTAATTCACCCCTCCACTTT.

The rearrangement links TRBV27 to TRBJ2-1; 12 positions agree with TRBD2. The V and J ends lost 2 bases and 8 bases, in that order; junction bases with no gene match: 19. Germline CDR1 and CDR2: MNHEY and SMNVEV (reference sequence). The CDR3 is made up of 20 amino acids. CDR3 region: CASSLRMQGPSGRVHDEQFF. The CDR3 nucleotides read TGTGCCAGCAGTTTAAGGATGCAGGGGCCTAGCGGGAGGGTGCACGATGAGCAGTTCTTC.

The genes are TRBV9 and TRBJ2-2, with D maybe TRBD2 (6 bases). Germline lookup yields CDR1 SGDLS and CDR2 YYNGEE. The CDR3 has 15 amino acids. V gave up 4 bases and J gave up 5 bases, with 15 bases separating them. As DNA, the CDR3 is TGTGCCAGCAGCCTTGAGGCCGGAGGGACCGGGGAGCTGTTTTTT. Its translation: CASSLEAGGTGELFF.

The chain employs TRBV19 and TRBJ2-3, with 7 bases aligning to TRBD1. Trimming at V came to 4 bases and at J to 4 bases, leaving 8 bases not matched to a gene. The CDR3 totals 15 residues. Germline values: CDR1 LNHDA, CDR2 SQIVND (reference sequence). CDR3 in DNA: TGTGCCAGTAGTACCCGACAGGGAGTCGCAGATACGCAGTATTTT. It specifies CASSTRQGVADTQYF.

The chain has TRBV5-1 and TRBJ2-1; D might be TRBD2 (6 bases). The CDR3 covers 14 residues. Trimming cost V 1 base and J 5 bases, with 10 bases left between them. The germline V gene has CDR1 SGHRS and CDR2 YFSETQ. The CDR3 coding sequence is TGCGCCAGCAGCTTGTCCGGGACTCACAATGAGCAGTTCTTC. Translated: CASSLSGTHNEQFF.